A single sample gave rise to the 27 T cell receptor beta chains below, sequenced in a study of long-term antiretroviral therapy in people with HIV. With survey level as its setting, the immunoSEQ assay was v3.0. Measured with immunoSEQ multiplex PCR; TCRdb has only the in-frame clones, and not every one. The sample has some 31,000 clones, 97% seen once. The source material was unsorted PBMCs, sampled 7.6 years after starting antiretroviral therapy. The receptors were sampled from a man between 25 and 39 years old with HIV.

This clone was detected once. The chain couples TRBV19 to TRBJ1-1, with a weak D call TRBD1 (6 bases). Looked up from germline, CDR1 is LNHDA and CDR2 is SQIVND (reference sequence). V was clipped by 5 bases and J by 1 base, with 14 bases between them. CDR3 length equals 15 residues. The CDR3 spells CASSSNRVENTEAFF. The CDR3 DNA reads as TGTGCCAGTAGTTCGAACAGGGTCGAGAACACTGAAGCTTTCTTT. The variable domain in full, completed from reference TRBV19 and TRBJ1-1, reads DGGITQSPKYLFRKEGQNVTLSCEQNLNHDAMYWYRQDPGQGLRLIYYSQIVNDFQKGDIAEGYSVSREKKESFPLTVTSAQKNPTAFYLCASSSNRVENTEAFFGQGTRLTVV.

The genes are TRBV30 and TRBJ2-3; D gene ambiguous. The germline gives CDR1 GTSNPN, CDR2 SVGIG (reference sequence). With 4 bases removed from V and 2 bases from J, the gap between germline ends came to 7 bases. The CDR3 has 12 amino acids. CDR3 region: CAWTAFTDTQYF. The CDR3 DNA reads TGTGCCTGGACGGCGTTCACAGATACGCAGTATTTT.

The V gene is TRBV11-2, the J gene TRBJ2-7, with D possibly being TRBD1 or TRBD2 (5 bases each). V dropped 0 bases and J dropped 0 bases, with 9 bases sitting between them. In germline, CDR1 is SGHAT, CDR2 FQNNGV. The CDR3 sequence is 15 residues long. As DNA, the CDR3 is TGTGCCAGCAGCTTAGATTATGGGGGCTCCTACGAGCAGTACTTC. Amino acids: CASSLDYGGSYEQYF.

This clone has a single count. This sequence joins TRBV6-6 and TRBJ2-1; TRBD2 agrees at 10 bases. Trimming at V came to 7 bases and at J to 10 bases, leaving 10 bases not matched to a gene. The CDR3 is 14 residues long. The germline V gene encodes CDR1 MNHNY and CDR2 SVGAGI (reference sequence). The CDR3 DNA reads TGTGCCAGCACAGGACTAGCGGTGGGCGGGGAGCAGTTCTTC. Translating gives CASTGLAVGGEQFF.

The genes are TRBV13 and TRBJ2-3; TRBD1 or TRBD2 may be the D gene (5 bases each). There are 12 residues in the CDR3. V was pared by 4 bases and J by 9 bases, with 11 bases between. The V gene's germline CDR1 is PRHDT and CDR2 FYEKMQ (reference sequence). This CDR3 is CASSSLGETQYF. CDR3 in DNA: TGTGCCAGCAGCTCCCTGGGGGAGACGCAGTATTTT.

The chain links TRBV4-1 to TRBJ1-4, with 8 bases fitting TRBD1. CDR1 MGHRA and CDR2 YSYEKL come from the germline V gene. This CDR3 comprises 14 residues. The junction had 12 bases not matched to a gene; V was cut back by 4 bases and J by 14 bases. The CDR3 protein is CASSLGQGAGWLFF. The CDR3 DNA reads TGCGCCAGCAGCCTGGGGCAGGGGGCGGGTTGGCTGTTTTTT.

The chain couples TRBV29-1 to TRBJ1-1; D remains ambiguous. CDR1 is SQVTM and CDR2 is ANQGSEA in the germline V gene. V was clipped by 0 bases and J by 1 base, with 6 bases between them. The CDR3 consists of 13 residues. The CDR3: CSVEEVGNTEAFF. CDR3 DNA: TGCAGCGTTGAAGAGGTCGGGAACACTGAAGCTTTCTTT.

V and J are TRBV5-4 and TRBJ1-1; D unresolved. The germline V gene encodes CDR1 SGHNT and CDR2 YYREEE (reference sequence). The V end lost 4 bases, the J end lost 0 bases, and 4 bases lay between the germline ends. This CDR3 comprises 12 residues. The chain's CDR3 is CASSRVNTEAFF. In DNA form, the CDR3 reads TGTGCCAGCAGCCGAGTGAACACTGAAGCTTTCTTT.

The chain employs TRBV6-6 and TRBJ2-1, with 9 bases matching TRBD2. Trimming cost V 7 bases and J 8 bases; bases outside gene matches: 12. Germline V gene data show CDR1 as MNHNY and CDR2 as SVGAGI (reference sequence). This CDR3 is built from 15 residues. CDR3 protein: CASTHRSSGNYEQFF. The CDR3 DNA sequence: TGTGCCAGCACTCACCGGTCTAGCGGGAACTATGAGCAGTTCTTC.

The chain uses TRBV2 and TRBJ1-2; D is perhaps TRBD1 (6 bases). This CDR3 has 15 residues. From germline, CDR1 is SNHLY and CDR2 FYNNEI. With 11 bases removed from V and 4 bases from J, the gap between germline ends came to 23 bases. Written as DNA, the CDR3 is TGTGCCGGTAGACAGGAGGATTGGGGCCCCTATGGCTACACCTTC. It specifies CAGRQEDWGPYGYTF.

This rearrangement joins TRBV5-4 to TRBJ2-1, with 10 bases identical to TRBD1. Losses at the gene ends were 4 bases for V and 1 base for J; bases not matched to a gene: 8. This CDR3 is 17 amino acids long. Germline V gene lookup returns CDR1 SGHNT and CDR2 YYREEE (reference sequence). The chain's CDR3 is CASSLGTGVGSYNEQFF. Here the CDR3 DNA reads TGTGCCAGCAGCCTCGGGACAGGGGTAGGATCCTACAATGAGCAGTTCTTC. Based on the CDR3 plus reference TRBV5-4 and TRBJ2-1, the full variable domain is ETGVTQSPTHLIKTRGQQVTLRCSSQSGHNTVSWYQQALGQGPQFIFQYYREEENGRGNFPPRFSGLQFPNYSSELNVNALELDDSALYLCASSLGTGVGSYNEQFFGPGTRLTVL.

This sequence joins TRBV5-1 and TRBJ1-1; 7 bases match TRBD1. This CDR3 has 15 amino acids. V shed 4 bases, J shed 1 base, and the junction held 7 bases outside the gene matches. CDR1 SGHRS and CDR2 YFSETQ come from the germline V gene. CDR3 sequence: CASSEYGTANTEAFF. The CDR3 coding sequence is TGCGCCAGCAGCGAATACGGGACAGCGAACACTGAAGCTTTCTTT. The full variable domain, with the rest looked up from reference TRBV5-1 and TRBJ1-1, is KAGVTQTPRYLIKTRGQQVTLSCSPISGHRSVSWYQQTPGQGLQFLFEYFSETQRNKGNFPGRFSGRQFSNSRSEMNVSTLELGDSALYLCASSEYGTANTEAFFGQGTRLTVV.

V gene TRBV7-2 combines with J gene TRBJ2-2, with D unresolved. CDR1 SGHTA and CDR2 FQGNSA come from the germline V gene. This CDR3 comprises 16 residues. Trimming stripped 5 bases from V and 6 bases from J, with 19 bases between. CDR3 amino acids: CASSPHPLSAAGELFF. The CDR3 DNA reads TGTGCCAGCAGCCCCCACCCCTTGAGTGCCGCCGGGGAGCTGTTTTTT.

V usage is TRBV5-4 and J usage is TRBJ2-7, with 8 positions matching TRBD1. V lost 4 bases, J lost 4 bases, and 19 bases stayed unmatched. This CDR3 region has 18 residues. The germline gives CDR1 SGHNT, CDR2 YYREEE (reference sequence). The CDR3 DNA is TGTGCCAGCAGCGACGGGACAGGCGCGCTAACCGATGGGTACGAGCAGTACTTC. Residues: CASSDGTGALTDGYEQYF.

V usage is TRBV6-5 and J usage is TRBJ2-3; D tentatively reads TRBD1 or TRBD2 (5 bases each). V shed 4 bases and J shed 1 base, with 15 bases lying between them. Per the germline V gene, CDR1 is MNHEY and CDR2 is SVGAGI. This CDR3 comprises 16 residues. The CDR3 protein is CASSLSGTMGTDTQYF. The CDR3 DNA follows: TGTGCCAGCAGTTTATCAGGGACGATGGGCACAGATACGCAGTATTTT.

The V call is TRBV7-6, the J call TRBJ2-1; no definite D call. Germline-derived CDR1 and CDR2 are SGHVS and FNYEAQ. This CDR3 is 14 amino acids long. V was clipped by 2 bases and J by 6 bases, with 11 bases between them. The CDR3, as DNA: TGTGCCAGCAGCTTATTCTCTCAGTTCAATGAGCAGTTCTTC. Its protein is CASSLFSQFNEQFF.

The rearrangement links TRBV6-5 to TRBJ2-7; D is possibly TRBD1 (6 bases). CDR3 size: 16 residues. Looked up from germline, CDR1 is MNHEY and CDR2 is SVGAGI. Between the trimmed V and J ends, which lost 0 bases and 8 bases, there was a span of 20 bases. DNA for the CDR3: TGTGCCAGCAGTTACTCCTCCGGGACACTTCTACGACAGCAGTACTTC. Residues: CASSYSSGTLLRQQYF.

The chain links TRBV19 to TRBJ2-7; D is undetermined. The CDR3 contains 11 residues. The V end lost 8 bases, the J end lost 4 bases, and 9 bases lay between the germline ends. The germline CDR1 and CDR2 sequences are LNHDA and SQIVND (reference sequence). CDR3 sequence (DNA): TGTGCCAGTTCCAACTTATACGAGCAGTACTTC. It yields the protein CASSNLYEQYF. Full variable domain (outside the CDR3, taken from reference TRBV19 and TRBJ2-7): DGGITQSPKYLFRKEGQNVTLSCEQNLNHDAMYWYRQDPGQGLRLIYYSQIVNDFQKGDIAEGYSVSREKKESFPLTVTSAQKNPTAFYLCASSNLYEQYFGPGTRLTVT.

V usage is TRBV29-1 and J usage is TRBJ2-7; D uncertain. The germline gives CDR1 SQVTM, CDR2 ANQGSEA. The CDR3 length is 12 residues. Trimming took 6 bases from V and 5 from J, leaving 14 bases between them. In DNA, the CDR3 is TGCAGCGTGCTGGTAAGGAGAGACGAGCAGTACTTC. As protein: CSVLVRRDEQYF.

This clone appeared a few times. The chain combines TRBV6-1 with TRBJ2-7, with D hard to call. CDR3 size: 12 residues. Deletions cut 10 bases from V and 0 bases from J, with 10 bases between. Germline V gene lookup returns CDR1 MNHNS and CDR2 SASEGT. The CDR3 DNA is TGTGCCATAGAAATCAGCTCCTACGAGCAGTACTTC. It specifies CAIEISSYEQYF.

The chain combines TRBV19 with TRBJ2-7; D remains ambiguous. The CDR3 has 11 amino acids. Looked up from germline, CDR1 is LNHDA and CDR2 is SQIVND (reference sequence). With 6 bases removed from V and 6 bases from J, the gap between germline ends came to 9 bases. The CDR3 loop reads CASRSGSEQYF. DNA of the CDR3: TGTGCCAGTAGATCGGGTTCCGAGCAGTACTTC. The complete variable domain, with remaining parts taken from reference TRBV19 and TRBJ2-7, reads DGGITQSPKYLFRKEGQNVTLSCEQNLNHDAMYWYRQDPGQGLRLIYYSQIVNDFQKGDIAEGYSVSREKKESFPLTVTSAQKNPTAFYLCASRSGSEQYFGPGTRLTVT.

The table lists this clone with a few counts. V is TRBV5-1 and J is TRBJ1-2; D not certain. The CDR3 has 13 amino acids. V gave up 5 bases and J gave up 1 base, with 9 bases separating them. Germline-derived CDR1 and CDR2 are SGHRS and YFSETQ. The CDR3 nucleotides read TGCGCCAGCAGGTCAAACATTAACTATGGCTACACCTTC. Its protein is CASRSNINYGYTF.

The CDR3 is CASRPGTGHQPQHF. CDR3 in DNA: TGTGCCAGCAGGCCCGGGACAGGGCATCAGCCCCAGCATTTT. The gene calls are TRBV27 and TRBJ1-5, with 9 bases identical to TRBD1. CDR1 and CDR2 (germline): MNHEY, SMNVEV (reference sequence). The CDR3 runs 14 residues. V trimming: 6 bases; J trimming: 5 bases; junction bases outside the gene matches: 5.

V usage is TRBV27 and J usage is TRBJ2-5; possible D gene TRBD1, 6 bases. Germline CDR1 and CDR2: MNHEY and SMNVEV (reference sequence). The CDR3 sequence is 15 residues long. Trimming pared 6 bases from V and 5 bases from J, leaving 19 bases between. The CDR3: CASSFLTGPEETQYF. DNA of the CDR3: TGTGCCAGCAGCTTCCTAACAGGGCCCGAGGAGACCCAGTACTTC.

The chain carries TRBV5-5 and TRBJ2-3; a weak D match, TRBD1 (5 bases). Looked up from germline, CDR1 is SGHKS and CDR2 is YYEKEE (reference sequence). The CDR3 loop spans 15 amino acids. Trimming pared 0 bases from V and 4 bases from J, leaving 12 bases between. In DNA, the CDR3 is TGTGCCAGCAGCTTGGGACGGCTAGGGGCAGATACGCAGTATTTT. Its translation is CASSLGRLGADTQYF.

The CDR3 loop is CASSLGSNYEQYF. In nucleotides, the CDR3 is TGTGCCAGCAGCTTGGGTTCTAACTACGAGCAGTACTTC. The chain recombines TRBV5-6 with TRBJ2-7; D gene ambiguous. CDR3 length equals 13 residues. V lost 0 bases, J lost 3 bases, and 7 bases lay in between. Germline lookup yields CDR1 SGHDT and CDR2 YYEEEE.

This chain links TRBV29-1 with TRBJ2-1; a weak D match, TRBD2 (6 bases). The CDR3 extends over 15 amino acids. V was pared by 7 bases and J by 0 bases, with 16 bases between. Germline V gene sequence: CDR1 SQVTM, CDR2 ANQGSEA. CDR3 sequence (DNA): TGCAGCGCCGGTTTTCGGGAGAGCTCCTACAATGAGCAGTTCTTC. This gives the protein CSAGFRESSYNEQFF.